This TCR beta chain is drawn from a study of tumor-infiltrating lymphocytes in glioblastoma multiforme. Study conclusions and caveats: Unequal TCR RNA per T cell might skew measured clone sizes. The TCR and somatic mutation analysis included just one glioblastoma patient.

TCR beta libraries were built from RNA through three nested multiplex PCR rounds using modified ARM-PCR. Input was 0.5 ug total RNA, reverse-transcribed with a C-beta primer. These TCRB libraries lack any described unique molecular identifiers. Via MiXCR, TCRdb re-called the multiplex PCR reads, giving one row per CDR3 protein. This table has 10,000 to 15,000 distinct CDR3 sequences, almost 65% appearing once. In regard to this clonotype: Antigen specificity is unknown. The germline gene is not matched at one end of the junction; a read error may be the cause.

Source material: brain tumor tissue. This sequence was found in a male donor with glioblastoma.

CDR3 in DNA: TGCGCCTGCAGCTTGGAAGACAGAGGCGAGTCACCCCTCCACTTT. Its translation: CACSLEDRGESPLHF. This chain uses TRBV5-1 with TRBJ1-6; D possibly corresponds to TRBD1 (5 bases). CDR3 length: 15 residues. The V gene's germline CDR1 is SGHRS and CDR2 YFSETQ.